One T cell receptor (beta chain) is described in this entry. The data were taken from a study of blood T cell repertoires in COVID-19. Turning to the study itself: The United States, Italy and Spain supplied acute and convalescent COVID-19 samples. In each case, the material was cDNA or gDNA derived from T cells, B-cell-depleted T cells, or PBMCs.

With V trimmed by 0 bases and J by 5 bases, 9 bases remained unmatched. This CDR3 contains 17 residues. Germline-derived CDR1 and CDR2 are SNHLY and FYNNEI. Original processing notes: Counts of nucleated cells, estimated from reference gene primer amplification, were obtained. Some clones are missing from TCRdb's copy, which holds only in-frame ones; the method was immunoSEQ multiplex PCR. The D gene and trimming were derived from the DNA, and the V and J assignments and clone size from that table. The profile covers roughly 52,000 clones, with about 84% appearing a single time and around 23% taken by the ten largest.

The rearrangement joins TRBV2 to TRBJ2-5; 10 bases align to TRBD2. This receptor was obtained from a woman of 80 years or more with acute or convalescent COVID-19. Material for sequencing was peripheral blood. Here the CDR3 DNA reads TGTGCCAGCAGTGAAGCGGGGTTAGCGGGAGGTTTTGAGACCCAGTACTTC. Protein sequence: CASSEAGLAGGFETQYF.